The text below deals with one TCR beta chain. No antigen is known for it. This sample is part of a study of vaccination and CD4 T cells after COVID-19. Across the study: Control cultures were given a CEFX pool, an HIV-1 Nef pool, or no peptide.

Treatment denoted: 10-day PBMC culture with coronavirus spike peptide pools or control peptides (ViraFEST assay). Negative selection was the method that isolated CD4+ T cells after 10 days of culture. Germline assignment: CDR1 SGHTA and CDR2 FQGNSA. Trimming cost V 3 bases and J 0 bases, with 5 bases left between them. The CDR3 totals 13 residues. Cultured CD4+ T-cell DNA underwent Oncomine TCR Beta short-read sequencing. TCRdb redid the calling of the PCR reads with MiXCR, one entry per CDR3 protein. The sample lists 20,000 to 25,000 distinct CDR3 sequences, 60% occurring once. The chain uses TRBV7-2 and TRBJ2-5; D unclear. The sequencing here drew on CD4+ T cells from blood, cultured in vitro, taken after SARS-CoV-2 vaccination. This receptor was taken from a human donor who received a COVID-19 vaccine. The CDR3 is CASSLLNQETQYF. The DNA for the CDR3 is TGTGCCAGCAGCTTGCTTAACCAAGAGACCCAGTACTTC. Drawing the rest from reference TRBV7-2 and TRBJ2-5, the complete variable domain is GAGVSQSPSNKVTEKGKDVELRCDPISGHTALYWYRQSLGQGLEFLIYFQGNSAPDKSGLPSDRFSAERTGGSVSTLTIQRTQQEDSAVYLCASSLLNQETQYFGPGTRLLVL.